This T cell receptor (beta chain) was captured in a study of blood T cell repertoires in COVID-19. About the research overall: In each case, the material was cDNA or gDNA derived from T cells, B-cell-depleted T cells, or PBMCs.

This clone was observed once. The CDR3 runs to 12 residues. Germline CDR1 SGDLS, CDR2 YYNGEE. V was clipped by 3 bases and J by 6 bases, with 9 bases between them. Sequenced by immunoSEQ multiplex PCR; TCRdb stores in-frame clones only, minus some. This table has around 250,000 clones, 86% appearing once. The sequenced sample consisted of peripheral blood. The TCR comes from a woman aged 55-70 years who had recovered from COVID-19. The genes are TRBV9 and TRBJ1-2; D possibly corresponds to TRBD1 (6 bases). The CDR3 spells CASSAYRDGYTF. CDR3 coding DNA: TGTGCCAGCAGCGCTTACAGGGATGGCTACACCTTC. Full variable domain (remainder filled in from reference TRBV9 and TRBJ1-2): DSGVTQTPKHLITATGQRVTLRCSPRSGDLSVYWYQQSLDQGLQFLIQYYNGEERAKGNILERFSAQQFPDLHSELNLSSLELGDSALYFCASSAYRDGYTFGSGTRLTVV.